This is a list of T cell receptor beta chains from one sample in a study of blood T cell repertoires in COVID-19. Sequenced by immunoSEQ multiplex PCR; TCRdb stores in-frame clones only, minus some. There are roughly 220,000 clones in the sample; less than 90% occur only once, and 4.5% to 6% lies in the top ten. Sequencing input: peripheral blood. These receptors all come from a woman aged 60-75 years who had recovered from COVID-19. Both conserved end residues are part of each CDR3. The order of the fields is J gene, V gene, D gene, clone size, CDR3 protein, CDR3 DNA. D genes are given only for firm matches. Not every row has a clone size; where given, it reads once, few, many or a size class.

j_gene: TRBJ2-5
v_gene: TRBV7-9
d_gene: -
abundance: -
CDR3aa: CASSSLGWGGRETQYF
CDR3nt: TGTGCCAGCAGCTCGCTAGGGTGGGGGGGGCGAGAGACCCAGTACTTC

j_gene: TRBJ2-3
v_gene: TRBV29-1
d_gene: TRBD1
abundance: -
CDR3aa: CSVDRDRDTDTQYF
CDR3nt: TGCAGCGTTGACCGGGACAGGGACACAGATACGCAGTATTTT

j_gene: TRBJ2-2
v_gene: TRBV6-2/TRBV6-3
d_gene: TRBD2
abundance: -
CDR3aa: CASSRTSLGGELFF
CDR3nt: TGTGCCAGCAGTCGGACTAGCCTCGGCGGGGAGCTGTTTTTT

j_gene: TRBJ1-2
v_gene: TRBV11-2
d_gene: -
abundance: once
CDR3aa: CASSLEGASYGYTF
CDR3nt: TGTGCCAGCAGCTTAGAGGGGGCGAGCTATGGCTACACCTTC

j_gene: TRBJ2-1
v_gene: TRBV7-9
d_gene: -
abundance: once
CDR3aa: CASSFDRLDEQFF
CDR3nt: TGTGCCAGCAGCTTCGACCGCCTAGATGAGCAGTTCTTC

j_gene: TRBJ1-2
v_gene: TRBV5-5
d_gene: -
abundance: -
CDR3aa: CASSLVGGFGYTF
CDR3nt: TGTGCCAGCAGCCTGGTCGGGGGGTTTGGCTACACCTTC

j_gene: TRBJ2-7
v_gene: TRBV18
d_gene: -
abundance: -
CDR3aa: CASSPRQSPEQYF
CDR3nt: TGTGCCAGCTCACCACGGCAGTCTCCCGAGCAGTACTTC

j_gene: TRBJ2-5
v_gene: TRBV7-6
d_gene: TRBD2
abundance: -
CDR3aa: CASSNLAGQETQYF
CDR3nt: TGTGCCAGCAGCAATCTAGCGGGACAAGAGACCCAGTACTTC

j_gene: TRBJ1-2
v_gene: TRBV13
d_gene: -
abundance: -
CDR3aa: CASSFWEWYGYTF
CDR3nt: TGTGCCAGCAGCTTCTGGGAGTGGTATGGCTACACCTTC

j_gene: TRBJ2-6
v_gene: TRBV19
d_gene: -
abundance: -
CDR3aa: CASSSGGHGANVLTF
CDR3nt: TGTGCCAGTAGTTCCGGGGGGCACGGGGCCAACGTCCTGACTTTC

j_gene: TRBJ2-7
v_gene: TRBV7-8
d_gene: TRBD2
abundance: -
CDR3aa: CASSFTGRSPGGEQYF
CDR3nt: TGTGCCAGCAGCTTCACCGGGCGCTCTCCGGGGGGCGAGCAGTACTTC